Presented here are 18 T cell receptor beta chains from one specimen sequenced in a study of neurological immune-mediated disorders. Via MiXCR, TCRdb re-called the 5' RACE reads, giving one row per CDR3 protein. The data show over 45,000 distinct CDR3 sequences, with about a quarter seen just once and 20% to 30% held by the top ten. Material: PBMCs. These receptors originate from a woman aged 65 to 85 in good health.

There are many counts of this clonotype. The V call is TRBV7-2, the J call TRBJ1-2; TRBD1 aligns across 8 bases. Trimming at V came to 5 bases and at J to 4 bases, leaving 6 bases not matched to a gene. The CDR3 length is 14 residues. CDR1 is SGHTA, CDR2 FQGNSA, per germline. CDR3 bases: TGTGCCAGCAGCGAGGGACAGGTTACCTATGGCTACACCTTC. It specifies CASSEGQVTYGYTF.

The rearrangement joins TRBV7-2 to TRBJ1-2; D is ambiguous. Germline V gene lookup returns CDR1 SGHTA and CDR2 FQGNSA. This CDR3 is 13 amino acids long. With 7 bases removed from V and 5 bases from J, the gap between germline ends came to 14 bases. CDR3 DNA sequence: TGTGCCAGCACGGGAAGGAACCAATATGGCTACACCTTC. This translates into CASTGRNQYGYTF.

The rearrangement uses TRBV6-2 or TRBV6-3 and TRBJ1-4; 7 bases match TRBD1. The CDR3 sequence is 15 residues long. Germline assignment: CDR1 MNHEY and CDR2 SVGEGT. The V gene end was trimmed by 2 bases and the J gene end by 5 bases; junction bases not matched to a gene: 5. This CDR3 reads CASSYIGTVNEKLFF. In nucleotides, the CDR3 is TGTGCCAGCAGTTACATCGGGACAGTGAATGAAAAACTGTTTTTT.

This clonotype was seen repeatedly, ten times or more. The CDR3 region is CSVTLAGSQETQYF. The CDR3 DNA follows: TGCAGCGTGACACTAGCGGGAAGCCAAGAGACCCAGTACTTC. The rearrangement uses TRBV29-1 and TRBJ2-5; 10 bases fit TRBD2. The CDR3 extends over 14 amino acids. The germline CDR1 and CDR2 sequences are SQVTM and ANQGSEA. With 6 bases clipped from V and 1 base from J, the junction kept 5 bases outside the gene matches.

This clonotype was seen only once. The CDR3 nucleotides read TGTGCCAGCAGCCAGGGCCCTGAGCCGCAGTACTTC. Protein product: CASSQGPEPQYF. The V gene is TRBV3-1, the J gene TRBJ2-7; no definite D call. The V end was cut by 3 bases, the J end by 9 bases, with 12 bases between. The CDR3 spans 12 residues. Germline V gene sequence: CDR1 LGHDT, CDR2 YNNKEL (reference sequence).

CDR3 loop: CSATGQGLRNEQFF. Here the CDR3 DNA reads TGCAGTGCTACCGGACAGGGGCTACGCAATGAGCAGTTCTTC. V usage is TRBV20-1 and J usage is TRBJ2-1; 9 nucleotides align to TRBD1. Trimming removed 4 bases from V and 6 bases from J; junction bases left unmatched: 7. From germline, CDR1 is DFQATT and CDR2 SNEGSKA (reference sequence). This CDR3 is built from 14 residues.

This clonotype was observed many times. This chain links TRBV12-3 or TRBV12-4 with TRBJ1-2; TRBD1 matches at 8 bases. Trimming at V came to 6 bases and at J to 2 bases, leaving 2 bases not matched to a gene. This CDR3 contains 13 residues. This CDR3 is CASSRTGNYGYTF. The CDR3 nucleotides read TGTGCCAGCAGCCGGACAGGGAACTATGGCTACACCTTC.

In this sample, this clonotype turned up many times. The CDR3 loop reads CASSLSSAWPTQDNEQFF. DNA for the CDR3: TGCGCCAGCAGCTTATCTTCCGCCTGGCCGACGCAGGACAATGAGCAGTTCTTC. The V call is TRBV5-1, the J call TRBJ2-1; no reliable D call. Germline CDR1 reads SGHRS; CDR2 reads YFSETQ. Trimming shortened V by 2 bases and J by 5 bases, and 23 bases separated the two germline ends. The CDR3 covers 18 residues.

In this sample, this clonotype turned up many times. The J gene is TRBJ2-2, the V gene TRBV6-4; D gene uncertain. Trimming took off 8 bases at V and 2 bases at J, with 12 bases between the two ends. Per germline, CDR1 MRHNA and CDR2 SNTAGT. The length of the CDR3 is 14 residues. The CDR3 loop is CASAGPDNTGELFF. CDR3 bases: TGTGCCAGCGCCGGCCCCGATAACACCGGGGAGCTGTTTTTT.

The V gene is TRBV5-1, the J gene TRBJ2-5; a possible D gene is TRBD1 (6 bases). The V end lost 3 bases, the J end lost 0 bases, and 12 bases lay between the germline ends. This CDR3 has 15 residues. Germline values: CDR1 SGHRS, CDR2 YFSETQ. CDR3 sequence (DNA): TGCGCCAGCAGCTACCGGGACAACTACCAAGAGACCCAGTACTTC. This gives the protein CASSYRDNYQETQYF.

This clonotype has at least ten counts. The CDR3 coding sequence is TGCGCCAGCAGCTTGGCAACAGGTATAACTTCGGGGGAGCAGTACTTC. Its translation: CASSLATGITSGEQYF. The chain carries TRBV5-1 and TRBJ2-7; D is tentatively TRBD1 or TRBD2 (5 bases each). Per germline, CDR1 SGHRS and CDR2 YFSETQ. The CDR3 sequence is 16 residues long. V was cut by 0 bases and J by 7 bases, with 20 bases left in between.

Note on this clonotype: Just one base apart from a much larger clone, this may be a read error. The chain is built from TRBV7-2 and TRBJ2-5, with a weak D call TRBD2 (6 bases). The V end lost 3 bases, the J end lost 3 bases, and 14 bases lay between the germline ends. Germline V CDR1 and CDR2: SGHTA, FQGNSA. The CDR3 sequence is 15 residues long. This CDR3 reads CASSLGRTDEETQYF. As DNA, the CDR3 is TGTGCCAGCAGCTTGGGGAGGACGGACGAAGAGACCCAGTACTTC.

This clonotype was detected ten times or more. The rearrangement links TRBV5-1 to TRBJ2-7; the match to TRBD2 covers 8 bases. The CDR3 contains 16 residues. V was pared by 1 base and J by 4 bases, with 10 bases of the junction left unmatched. Germline values: CDR1 SGHRS, CDR2 YFSETQ. CDR3 protein: CASSLFESGSRYEQYF. CDR3 nucleotides: TGCGCCAGCAGCTTGTTTGAGAGCGGGAGTCGTTACGAGCAGTACTTC.

This clonotype has at least ten counts. CDR3 amino acids: CASSWRTGNTEAFF. The CDR3 DNA follows: TGTGCCAGCAGCTGGAGGACAGGGAACACTGAAGCTTTCTTT. The genes are TRBV7-2 and TRBJ1-1; 7 nucleotides line up with TRBD1. CDR3 length: 14 amino acids. The germline gives CDR1 SGHTA, CDR2 FQGNSA. Trimming took 4 bases from V and 1 from J; bases not matched to a gene: 3. The full variable domain, its missing parts supplied by reference TRBV7-2 and TRBJ1-1, is GAGVSQSPSNKVTEKGKDVELRCDPISGHTALYWYRQSLGQGLEFLIYFQGNSAPDKSGLPSDRFSAERTGGSVSTLTIQRTQQEDSAVYLCASSWRTGNTEAFFGQGTRLTVV.

The chain has TRBV24-1 and TRBJ2-1; D remains ambiguous. Per the germline V gene, CDR1 is KGHDR and CDR2 is SFDVKD. Trimming took 4 bases from V and 7 from J, leaving 16 bases between them. The CDR3 runs to 15 residues. This CDR3 is CATSDPRDTGNEQFF. CDR3 DNA: TGTGCCACCAGTGACCCCCGCGATACTGGTAATGAGCAGTTCTTC.

This clonotype qualifies as medium-sized. V and J are TRBV7-8 and TRBJ2-7, with 8 bases fitting TRBD1. This CDR3 is built from 15 residues. V lost 5 bases to trimming and J lost 4 bases; unmatched junction nucleotides: 10. Germline V gene sequence: CDR1 SGHVS, CDR2 FQNEAQ. CDR3 sequence reads: CASSLRQGPLYEQYF. The CDR3 DNA sequence: TGTGCCAGCAGCCTTCGACAGGGGCCACTATACGAGCAGTACTTC.

This clonotype was detected ten times or more. The V gene is TRBV20-1, the J gene TRBJ1-1; 7 nucleotides align to TRBD1. Germline V gives CDR1 DFQATT, CDR2 SNEGSKA (reference sequence). Trimming removed 2 bases from V and 1 base from J; junction bases left unmatched: 4. The CDR3 contains 14 residues. CDR3 protein: CSARTSGGNTEAFF. The CDR3 DNA is TGCAGTGCTAGAACCTCAGGGGGGAACACTGAAGCTTTCTTT.

About this clonotype: No conserved phenylalanine or tryptophan ends this CDR3, so it is likely a read error. The chain joins TRBV7-2 to TRBJ2-5; possible D gene TRBD2, 6 bases. CDR1 is SGHTA, CDR2 FQGNSA, per germline. This CDR3 is built from 17 residues. The chain's CDR3 is CASSLGRRGGSLETQYL. Written as DNA, the CDR3 is TGTGCCAGCAGCTTAGGTCGGAGAGGAGGGTCTCTAGAGACACAGTACTTA.